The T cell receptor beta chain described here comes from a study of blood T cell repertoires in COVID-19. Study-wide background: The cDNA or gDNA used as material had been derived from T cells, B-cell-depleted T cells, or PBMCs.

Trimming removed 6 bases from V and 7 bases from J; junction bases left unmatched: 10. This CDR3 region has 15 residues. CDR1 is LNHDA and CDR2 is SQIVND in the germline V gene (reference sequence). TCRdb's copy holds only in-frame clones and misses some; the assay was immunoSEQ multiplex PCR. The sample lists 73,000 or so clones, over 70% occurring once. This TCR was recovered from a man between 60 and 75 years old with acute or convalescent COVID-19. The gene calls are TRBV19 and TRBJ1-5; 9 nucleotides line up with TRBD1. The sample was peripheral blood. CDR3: CASRVGQGSWQPQHF. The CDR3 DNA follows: TGTGCCAGTAGAGTCGGACAGGGGAGCTGGCAGCCCCAGCATTTT.